This is a list of T cell receptor beta chains from one sample in a study of shared clonotypes between healthy human individuals. Only in-frame clones appear in the TCRdb table, and some are missing; sequencing was by immunoSEQ multiplex PCR. The sample contains 1 million to 1.2 million clones, roughly 77% of which appear only once. The material sequenced was memory CD4+ T cells from PBMCs. The receptors stem from a young man in good health. Some clones in this sample may be carry-over from other donors' samples. The CDR3 runs from the conserved cysteine through the conserved F or W. D genes are given only for firm matches. Rows give clone size only sometimes, using once, few, many, or a class for an expanded clone.

.	TRBV7-2	.	TRBJ1-1	TGTGCCAGCAGCTTAGGACGACGGGGGAACACTGAAGCTTTCTTT	CASSLGRRGNTEAFF
.	TRBV13	.	TRBJ1-3	TGTGCCAGCAGTGAAGGGCGAAACACCATATATTTT	CASSEGRNTIYF
TRBD2	TRBV7-9	.	TRBJ2-3	TGTGCCAGCAGCTTAGCGACTAGCGGGGCCCACACAGATACGCAGTATTTT	CASSLATSGAHTDTQYF
TRBD1	TRBV7-2	.	TRBJ1-3	TGTGCCAGCAGCTTTCTCCGGGACAGCTCTGGAAACACCATATATTTT	CASSFLRDSSGNTIYF
.	TRBV5-5	few	TRBJ1-2	TGTGCCAGCAGCTTGGGTTCGGACAGTGATTATGGCTACACCTTC	CASSLGSDSDYGYTF
.	TRBV19	.	TRBJ2-5	TGTGCCAGTAAGGGGCAGTCCGAGACCCAGTACTTC	CASKGQSETQYF
TRBD1	TRBV14	.	TRBJ2-7	TGTGCCAGCAGCCAAGTCAGGGACAGAGAGCAGTACTTC	CASSQVRDREQYF
.	TRBV7-3	.	TRBJ1-5	TGTGCCAGCAGCTTAATTGCGGGGGCCCACAATCAGCCCCAGCATTTT	CASSLIAGAHNQPQHF
.	TRBV5-1	.	TRBJ2-7	TGCGCCAGCAGCCTGGAAATACCCCTCTCCTACGAGCAGTACTTC	CASSLEIPLSYEQYF
.	TRBV27	.	TRBJ1-4	TGTGCCAGCAGTCGGACCGGAAGCCATTACGAAAAACTGTTTTTT	CASSRTGSHYEKLFF
.	TRBV6-5	.	TRBJ2-7	TGTGCCAGCAAAGGAGCCCGACCCCCTTACGAGCAGTACTTC	CASKGARPPYEQYF
.	TRBV7-9	.	TRBJ1-1	TGTGCCAGCAGCCTCAGGGGTATGAACACTGAAGCTTTCTTT	CASSLRGMNTEAFF
.	TRBV30	many	TRBJ2-7	TGTGCCTGTCAGCCCGATATTTGGGGCGAGCAGTACTTC	CACQPDIWGEQYF
.	TRBV7-6	.	TRBJ2-3	TGTGCCAGCAGCACCAACACAGATACGCAGTATTTT	CASSTNTDTQYF
.	TRBV5-4	.	TRBJ2-7	TGTGCCAGCAGCTTGGGGAGGATGTCAGCCTACGAGCAGTACTTC	CASSLGRMSAYEQYF
.	TRBV28	.	TRBJ1-5	TGTGCCAGCACAAGGATCGGGGGGTACAATCAGCCCCAGCATTTT	CASTRIGGYNQPQHF
.	TRBV5-1	.	TRBJ2-7	TGCGCCAGCAGCTTGGCAGTAAGGAGCTCCTACGAGCAGTACTTC	CASSLAVRSSYEQYF
.	TRBV10-1	.	TRBJ1-4	TGCGCCAGCAGTGCCACAGGGAAAGAAAAACTGTTTTTT	CASSATGKEKLFF
.	TRBV5-5	.	TRBJ2-7	TGTGCCAGCACCGACGGCCGGAGGGGCTTCGCGGACGAGCAGTACTTC	CASTDGRRGFADEQYF
.	TRBV6-6	.	TRBJ2-1	TGTGCCAGCAGTTACAAGGGAACCCTAAATGAGCAGTTCTTC	CASSYKGTLNEQFF
.	TRBV5-1	many	TRBJ1-1	TGCGCCAGCAGCTTGGTCACGGAGGAAGCTTTCTTT	CASSLVTEEAFF
.	TRBV6-1	.	TRBJ2-5	TGTGCCAGCAGAGGAAGCGAAGAGACCCAGTACTTC	CASRGSEETQYF
.	TRBV2	.	TRBJ2-7	TGTGCCAGCAGGCTCTCAGGCAGCTCCTACGAGCAGTACTTC	CASRLSGSSYEQYF
.	TRBV5-6	.	TRBJ1-2	TGTGCCAGCAGCTTGGTGCCAGCTGTCTTTTATGATGGCTACACCTTC	CASSLVPAVFYDGYTF
TRBD1	TRBV28	many	TRBJ1-1	TGTGCCAGCAGCTTATCCTGGGGGACAGTGAACACTGAAGCTTTCTTT	CASSLSWGTVNTEAFF
.	TRBV28	.	TRBJ1-2	TGTGCCAGCAGTTTACAGATCCCTGGCTACACCTTC	CASSLQIPGYTF
.	TRBV30	.	TRBJ1-1	TGTGCCTGGAGTAGGGCAGTACAATCTATTGAAGCTTTCTTT	CAWSRAVQSIEAFF
.	TRBV30	.	TRBJ1-4	TGTGCCGCCACCCGCAGTCGGGGGGTAGGGGAAAAACTGTTTTTT	CAATRSRGVGEKLFF
TRBD1	TRBV28	.	TRBJ1-1	TGTGCCAGCAGATTCCGGGACAGGGGGCGCAGGGACACTGAAGCTTTCTTT	CASRFRDRGRRDTEAFF
TRBD2	TRBV19	.	TRBJ2-7	TGTGCCAGTAGTATTGGACTAGCGGGATCCTACGAGCAGTACTTC	CASSIGLAGSYEQYF
.	TRBV13	.	TRBJ2-7	TGTGCCAGCAGCTCGGACTACGAGCAGTACTTC	CASSSDYEQYF
.	TRBV29-1	few	TRBJ1-1	TGCAGCGCCCGCACCGGGGGAAACACTGAAGCTTTCTTT	CSARTGGNTEAFF
TRBD1	TRBV27	.	TRBJ1-2	TGTGCCAGCAGTTTGTCCCACAGGGGGATGAACTATGGCTACACCTTC	CASSLSHRGMNYGYTF
.	TRBV30	.	TRBJ2-7	TGTGCCGTCGCCCAGGGCTCCTACGAGCAGTACTTC	CAVAQGSYEQYF
.	TRBV11-2	.	TRBJ2-3	TGTGCCAGCAGCTTAGAAACCGAGGGAGATACGCAGTATTTT	CASSLETEGDTQYF
TRBD1	TRBV2	.	TRBJ1-1	TGTGCCAGCAGAGGGGACAGTAACACTGAAGCTTTCTTT	CASRGDSNTEAFF
.	TRBV6-1	once	TRBJ1-3	TGTGCCAGCAGTGAGACAGACGGAAACACCATATATTTT	CASSETDGNTIYF
.	TRBV5-4	.	TRBJ2-1	TGTGCCAGCACCGAAGGGGTTGGAAATGAGCAGTTCTTC	CASTEGVGNEQFF
.	TRBV4-1	.	TRBJ2-3	TGCGCCAGCAGCCCCACCCCAGCGGCGGATACGCAGTATTTT	CASSPTPAADTQYF
.	TRBV5-1	.	TRBJ2-7	TGCGCCAGCAGTCCAGACAGGAGCTCCTACGAGCAGTACTTC	CASSPDRSSYEQYF
.	TRBV30	once	TRBJ2-5	TGTGCCTGGAACACGGGCCTACCGCGTCAAGAGACCCAGTACTTC	CAWNTGLPRQETQYF
TRBD1	TRBV6-1	.	TRBJ2-7	TGTGCCATCAGGGACAGGGCCCAAACCTACGAGCAGTACTTC	CAIRDRAQTYEQYF
TRBD1	TRBV6-1	few	TRBJ2-3	TGTGCCAGCAGTGGACAGGGTCTTTTCACAGATACGCAGTATTTT	CASSGQGLFTDTQYF